These T cell receptor beta chains were read from a single sample in a study of a mutant IDH1 vaccine in newly diagnosed glioma. TCRdb's table, derived via immunoSEQ multiplex PCR, lists solely in-frame clones and lacks some. The sample lists approximately 67,000 clones; about 86% were seen once. The source material was peripheral blood mononuclear cells (PBMCs), sampled from a glioma patient treated with radiotherapy, temozolomide or both. The receptors derive from a woman aged 18-29 years with glioma. Some clones in this sample may be carry-over from other donors' samples. The conserved cysteine and the conserved F or W are not part of the CDR3 here.

j_call v_call cdr3_aa
TRBJ2-5 TRBV15 ATSGADREETQY
TRBJ2-7 TRBV6-5 ASKGGPYEQY
TRBJ2-3 TRBV2 ASSAFGSLDTQY
TRBJ1-1 TRBV27 ASSLHVSGQINTEAF
TRBJ1-2 TRBV5-1 ASSLQPGQGYGYT
TRBJ1-1 TRBV19 ASTSGPANTEAF
TRBJ1-2 TRBV27 ASSFYTGANYGYT
TRBJ2-7 TRBV28 ASSRTDYYEQY
TRBJ1-5 TRBV19 ASRTGGGQPQH
TRBJ2-7 TRBV7-6 ASSLVGQGEQY
TRBJ2-2 TRBV9 ASSGNRDDLSGELF
TRBJ2-5 TRBV7-6 ASSLGPSGETQY
TRBJ2-5 TRBV11-2 ASSLRPSPIQETQY
TRBJ2-5 TRBV18 ASSPLSQTQY
TRBJ2-7 TRBV9 ASNVGPGYEQY
TRBJ2-3 TRBV5-6 ASSRVRGRSTDTQY
TRBJ2-2 TRBV7-6 ASSPLTSPNTGELF
TRBJ2-3 TRBV9 ASSLSTSGTDTQY
TRBJ1-1 TRBV6-5 ASSYPGRPNTEAF
TRBJ1-5 TRBV6-5 ASSGRGADQPQH
TRBJ1-6 TRBV5-4 ASGRQGGVNSPLH
TRBJ2-6 TRBV6-1 AGRGQVVGANVLT
TRBJ1-1 TRBV6-5 ASAPRMGSHTEAF
TRBJ2-5 TRBV11-1 ASSLAWGDWMAQY
TRBJ1-5 TRBV6-1 ASSEWRGQGNQPQH
TRBJ1-2 TRBV6-5 ASSYSSGPYGYT
TRBJ2-7 TRBV19 ASSPSRTYEQY
TRBJ2-1 TRBV5-6 ASSLVGAEF
TRBJ1-6 TRBV27 ASSLDRAHNSPLH
TRBJ2-1 TRBV25-1 ASSEGGNEQF
TRBJ1-2 TRBV29-1 SVPQGAGYT
TRBJ1-1 TRBV6-5 ASSRATGTGTEAF
TRBJ1-5 TRBV6-5 ASRSSGGHNQPQH
TRBJ2-6 TRBV5-1 ASSTGQGTGANVLT
TRBJ1-2 TRBV5-1 ASSFARVGAHINYGYT
TRBJ1-1 TRBV5-1 ASTNLGQYTEAF
TRBJ1-4 TRBV5-1 ASSITGVGGKLF
TRBJ2-1 TRBV25-1 ASTGTRRNNEQF
TRBJ1-2 TRBV7-8 ASSPAEGANYGYT
TRBJ1-1 TRBV30 AWTHRPNTEAF
TRBJ2-2 TRBV2 ASRVGDSPGELF
TRBJ2-7 TRBV14 ASSPTGPRLGY
TRBJ1-2 TRBV15 ATRGEDSGTLYT
TRBJ1-1 TRBV30 AWSDSQGRTEAF
TRBJ1-1 TRBV30 AWKRARDTEAF
TRBJ2-7 TRBV9 ASSVGGESYEQY
TRBJ2-3 TRBV6-6 ASSWFGGGADTQY
TRBJ1-4 TRBV7-9 ASSLGGVTNEKLF
TRBJ2-1 TRBV6-6 ASSSVLGNEQF
TRBJ2-7 TRBV27 ASSYQSSYEQY
TRBJ2-3 TRBV14 ASSPGSASGMLYTQY
TRBJ1-5 TRBV6-5 ASSRGVLGNQPQH